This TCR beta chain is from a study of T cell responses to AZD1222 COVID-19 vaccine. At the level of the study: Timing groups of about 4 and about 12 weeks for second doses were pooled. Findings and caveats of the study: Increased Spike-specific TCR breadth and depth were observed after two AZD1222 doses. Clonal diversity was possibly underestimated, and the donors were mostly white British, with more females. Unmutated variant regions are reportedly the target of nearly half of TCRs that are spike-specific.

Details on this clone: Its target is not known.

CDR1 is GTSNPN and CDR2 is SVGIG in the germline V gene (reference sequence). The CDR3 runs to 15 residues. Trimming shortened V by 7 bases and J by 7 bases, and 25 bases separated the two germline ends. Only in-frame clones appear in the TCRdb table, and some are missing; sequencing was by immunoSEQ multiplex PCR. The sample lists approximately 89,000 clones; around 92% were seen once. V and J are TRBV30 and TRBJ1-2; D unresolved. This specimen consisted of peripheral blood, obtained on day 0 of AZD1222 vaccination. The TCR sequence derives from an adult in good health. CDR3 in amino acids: CALTPREGSFLGYTF. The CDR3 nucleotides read TGTGCCTTGACCCCGCGTGAGGGTAGCTTTCTTGGCTACACCTTC.